Below, 3 T cell receptor beta chains from the same sample are listed, as sequenced in a study of CD8+CD57+ T cells in acquired aplastic anemia. In patients chosen for sequencing, flow cytometry had shown CD8+CD57+ cell expansion. Genomic DNA was employed as the template in profiling TCR beta VDJ and CDR3. TCRdb called the reads again in MiXCR, with one record for every CDR3 protein. Here the sample spans 250,000 to 300,000 distinct CDR3 sequences, 50% to 65% being singletons. Sample: sorted CD4+, CD8+, or CD8+CD57+ T cells (not recorded which) from PBMCs. These receptors all stem from a human donor with aplastic anemia.

This clonotype occurred many times. This sequence joins TRBV20-1 and TRBJ1-2; D perhaps matches TRBD1 (6 bases). V was clipped by 5 bases and J by 7 bases, with 17 bases between them. CDR3 length equals 13 residues. Germline-derived CDR1 and CDR2 are DFQATT and SNEGSKA (reference sequence). The CDR3 nucleotides read TGCAGTGCTGGGACCGGGGGGGCTCGTGGCTACACCTTC. Encoded protein: CSAGTGGARGYTF.

This clonotype was counted many times. This chain uses TRBV5-6 with TRBJ1-4, with D hard to call. Germline V gives CDR1 SGHDT, CDR2 YYEEEE. Trimming removed 6 bases at V and 4 bases at J, with 13 bases between. CDR3 size: 14 residues. This CDR3 reads CASTYRGLNEKLFF. The DNA for the CDR3 is TGTGCCAGCACCTATCGCGGACTTAATGAAAAACTGTTTTTT.

This clonotype was seen repeatedly, ten times or more. V usage is TRBV5-1 and J usage is TRBJ2-3; 11 bases are a match to TRBD1. The junction had 3 bases not matched to a gene; V was cut back by 4 bases and J by 2 bases. The CDR3 has 15 residues. The V gene's germline CDR1 is SGHRS and CDR2 YFSETQ. The CDR3 loop is CASSKGQGDTDTQYF. For the CDR3, the DNA is TGCGCCAGCAGCAAGGGACAGGGGGACACAGATACGCAGTATTTT.